The T cell receptor beta chain described here comes from a study of blood T cell repertoires in COVID-19. It was during active infection that Seattle patients were enrolled and then longitudinally followed. CDR1 and CDR2 (germline): SGHVS, FQNEAQ. The CDR3 covers 14 residues. Trimming removed 5 bases from V and 0 bases from J, with 11 bases in between. Per the authors' pipeline: Counts of nucleated cells, estimated from reference gene primer amplification, were obtained. Sequencing used immunoSEQ multiplex PCR; TCRdb keeps in-frame clones, though not all of them. D and trimming come from the DNA, and the V and J calls and clone size come from that table. There are about 93,000 clones in the sample; around 90% occur only once, and under 5.5% lies in the top ten.

This chain connects TRBV7-8 to TRBJ2-7; D perhaps matches TRBD1 (5 bases). The specimen was peripheral blood. The receptor comes from a man between 60 and 75 years old with COVID-19, enrolled during active disease. For the CDR3, the DNA is TGTGCCAGCAGCCCCGCAGGGATCTCCTACGAGCAGTACTTC. Translated: CASSPAGISYEQYF.